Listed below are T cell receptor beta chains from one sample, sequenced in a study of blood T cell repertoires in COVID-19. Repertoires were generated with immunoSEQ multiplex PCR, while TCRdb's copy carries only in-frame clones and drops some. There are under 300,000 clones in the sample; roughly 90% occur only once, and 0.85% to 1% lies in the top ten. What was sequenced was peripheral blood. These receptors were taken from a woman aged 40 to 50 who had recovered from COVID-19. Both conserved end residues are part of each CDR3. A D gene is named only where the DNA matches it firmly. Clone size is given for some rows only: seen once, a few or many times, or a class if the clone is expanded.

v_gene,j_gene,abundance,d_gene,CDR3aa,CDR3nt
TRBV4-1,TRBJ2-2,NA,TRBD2,CASTEAGANTGELFF,TGCGCCAGCACAGAAGCGGGGGCGAACACCGGGGAGCTGTTTTTT
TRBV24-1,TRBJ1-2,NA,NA,CATSDAGGEYYDYTF,TGTGCCACCAGTGATGCGGGGGGGGAGTACTATGACTACACCTTC
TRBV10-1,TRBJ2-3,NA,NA,CASSDGTQLDTDTQYF,TGCGCCAGCAGCGATGGGACTCAGCTAGACACAGATACGCAGTATTTT
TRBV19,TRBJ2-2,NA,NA,CASSIGGFTNTGELFF,TGTGCCAGTAGTATAGGGGGCTTTACGAACACCGGGGAGCTGTTTTTT
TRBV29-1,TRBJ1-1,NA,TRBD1,CSVGDPGTGGSRAFF,TGCAGCGTTGGGGACCCCGGGACAGGGGGATCGAGGGCTTTCTTT
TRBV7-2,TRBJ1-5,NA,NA,CASSPGGGNQPQHF,TGTGCCAGCAGCCCCGGCGGGGGCAATCAGCCCCAGCATTTT
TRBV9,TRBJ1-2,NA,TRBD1,CASSGPGTVNYGYTF,TGTGCCAGCAGCGGTCCCGGGACAGTGAACTATGGCTACACCTTC
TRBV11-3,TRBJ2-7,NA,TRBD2,CASSLDPPASGNYEQYF,TGTGCCAGCAGCTTAGATCCCCCGGCTAGCGGGAACTACGAGCAGTACTTC
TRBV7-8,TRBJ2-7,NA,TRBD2,CASRLAGGSYEQYF,TGTGCCAGCAGGCTAGCGGGAGGATCCTACGAGCAGTACTTC
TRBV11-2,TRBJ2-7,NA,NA,CASRKDIQSSRAYEQYF,TGTGCCAGCAGAAAGGACATTCAGTCGTCCCGAGCCTACGAGCAGTACTTC
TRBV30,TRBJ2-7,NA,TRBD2,CAWSEGTSPGDEQYF,TGTGCCTGGAGCGAAGGGACTAGCCCCGGCGACGAGCAGTACTTC
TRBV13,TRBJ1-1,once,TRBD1,CASSSRGQERSAFF,TGTGCCAGCAGCTCTAGAGGACAGGAAAGATCAGCTTTCTTT
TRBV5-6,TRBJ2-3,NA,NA,CASSFLGDTQYF,TGTGCCAGCAGCTTTCTCGGGGATACGCAGTATTTT
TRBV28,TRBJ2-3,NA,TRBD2,CASSEELAGGDTQYF,TGTGCCAGCAGTGAGGAACTAGCGGGAGGAGATACGCAGTATTTT
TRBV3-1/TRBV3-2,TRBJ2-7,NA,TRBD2,CASTLLAGSNEQYF,TGTGCCAGCACACTACTAGCGGGTTCCAACGAGCAGTACTTC
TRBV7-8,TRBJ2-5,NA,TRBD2,CASSVPVYLAGLHQETQYF,TGTGCCAGCAGCGTCCCTGTTTACCTAGCGGGACTACACCAAGAGACCCAGTACTTC
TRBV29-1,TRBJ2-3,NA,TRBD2,CSVEDWGGGAPDTQYF,TGCAGCGTTGAAGATTGGGGGGGTGGGGCCCCGGATACGCAGTATTTT
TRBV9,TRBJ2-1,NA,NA,CASSPQSSGYNEQFF,TGTGCCAGCAGCCCCCAGTCCAGCGGCTACAATGAGCAGTTCTTC
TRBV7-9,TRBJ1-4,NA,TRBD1,CASSTGGFEKLFF,TGTGCCAGCAGCACAGGGGGGTTTGAAAAACTGTTTTTT
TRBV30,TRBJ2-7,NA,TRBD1,CAWIPGGYGEQYF,TGTGCCTGGATTCCAGGGGGATATGGCGAGCAGTACTTC
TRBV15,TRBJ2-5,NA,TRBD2,CATSRGSGLAQETQYF,TGTGCCACCAGCAGAGGATCGGGACTAGCGCAAGAGACCCAGTACTTC
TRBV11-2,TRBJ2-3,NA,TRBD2,CASSLEWGGTDTQYF,TGTGCCAGCAGCTTAGAATGGGGGGGGACAGATACGCAGTATTTT
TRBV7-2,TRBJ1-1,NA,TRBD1,CASSLDGTGGRNTEAFF,TGTGCCAGCAGCTTAGACGGGACAGGGGGCCGGAACACTGAAGCTTTCTTT
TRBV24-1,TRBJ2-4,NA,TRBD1,CATSDPDRGNIQYF,TGTGCCACCAGTGATCCGGACAGGGGGAACATTCAGTACTTC
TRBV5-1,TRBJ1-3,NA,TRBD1,CASRPGTAGNTIYF,TGCGCCAGCAGACCCGGGACAGCTGGAAACACCATATATTTT
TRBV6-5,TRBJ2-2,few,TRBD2,CASSYSSGVRTGELFF,TGTGCCAGCAGTTACTCAAGCGGGGTTAGGACCGGGGAGCTGTTTTTT
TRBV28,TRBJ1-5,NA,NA,CATGSSGQPQHF,TGTGCCACCGGAAGTTCGGGTCAGCCCCAGCATTTT
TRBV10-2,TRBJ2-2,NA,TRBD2,CASSDMGLGNTGELFF,TGCGCCAGCAGTGACATGGGACTAGGAAACACCGGGGAGCTGTTTTTT
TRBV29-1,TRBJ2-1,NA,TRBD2,CSVGTSEGQFF,TGCAGCGTTGGGACTAGCGAGGGGCAGTTCTTC
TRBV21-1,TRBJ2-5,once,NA,CASSNPPTTYQETQYF,TGTGCCAGCAGCAACCCCCCGACTACGTACCAAGAGACCCAGTACTTC
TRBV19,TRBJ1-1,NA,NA,CASRRELQAFF,TGTGCCAGTAGACGGGAACTTCAAGCTTTCTTT
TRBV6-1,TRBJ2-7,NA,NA,CASSEAWDKGHEQYF,TGTGCCAGCAGTGAAGCTTGGGACAAGGGCCACGAGCAGTACTTC
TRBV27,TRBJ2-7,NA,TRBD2,CASRPSGNSYEQYF,TGTGCCAGCAGGCCTAGCGGGAACTCCTACGAGCAGTACTTC
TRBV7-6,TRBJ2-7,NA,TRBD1,CASSIARGRGYEQYF,TGTGCCAGCAGCATCGCCAGGGGGCGGGGCTACGAGCAGTACTTC
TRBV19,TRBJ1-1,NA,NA,CASSIFGVVGTNTEAFF,TGTGCCAGTAGTATTTTCGGAGTCGTCGGAACGAACACTGAAGCTTTCTTT
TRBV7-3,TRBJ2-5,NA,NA,CASSSGDRQETQYF,TGTGCCAGCAGCTCGGGAGACAGACAAGAGACCCAGTACTTC
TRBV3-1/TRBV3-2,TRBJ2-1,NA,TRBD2,CASSQVGLAVNEQFF,TGTGCCAGCAGCCAAGTGGGACTAGCGGTCAATGAGCAGTTCTTC
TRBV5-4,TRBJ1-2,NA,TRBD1,CASTDRGSIYGYTF,TGTGCCAGTACGGACAGGGGTAGTATCTATGGCTACACCTTC
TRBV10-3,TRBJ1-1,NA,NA,CAISVGGTEAFF,TGTGCCATCAGTGTCGGAGGCACTGAAGCTTTCTTT
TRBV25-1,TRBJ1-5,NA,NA,CASSELQGDQPQHF,TGTGCCAGCAGTGAATTACAGGGCGATCAGCCCCAGCATTTT
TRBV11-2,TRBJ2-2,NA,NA,CASSLVTGQYTGELFF,TGTGCCAGCAGCTTAGTGACCGGACAGTACACCGGGGAGCTGTTTTTT
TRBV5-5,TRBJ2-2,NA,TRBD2,CASSLETLAGGPGELFF,TGTGCCAGCAGCTTGGAAACCCTAGCGGGAGGTCCCGGGGAGCTGTTTTTT
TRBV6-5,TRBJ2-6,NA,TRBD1,CASRLQGAGANVLTF,TGTGCCAGCAGACTACAGGGGGCTGGGGCCAACGTCCTGACTTTC
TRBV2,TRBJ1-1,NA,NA,CASSGRQVRNPEAFF,TGTGCCAGCAGTGGTCGACAGGTTCGGAATCCTGAAGCTTTCTTT
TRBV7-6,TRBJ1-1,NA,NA,CASSAGGAADTEAFF,TGTGCCAGCAGCGCGGGAGGGGCGGCGGACACTGAAGCTTTCTTT
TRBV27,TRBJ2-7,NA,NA,CASSLTGEAYEQYF,TGTGCCAGCAGTTTAACAGGGGAGGCCTACGAGCAGTACTTC
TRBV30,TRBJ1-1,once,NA,CAWQQVEAFF,TGTGCCTGGCAACAAGTTGAAGCTTTCTTT
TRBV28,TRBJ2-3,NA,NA,CASSPSTDTQYF,TGTGCCAGCAGCCCGAGCACAGATACGCAGTATTTT
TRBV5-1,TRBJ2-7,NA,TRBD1,CASSRDRTSSYEQYF,TGCGCCAGCAGTCGGGACAGGACTTCTTCCTACGAGCAGTACTTC
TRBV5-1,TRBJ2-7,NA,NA,CASSDRDKGDEQYF,TGCGCCAGCTCCGACCGGGACAAGGGCGACGAGCAGTACTTC
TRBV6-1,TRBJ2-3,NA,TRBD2,CASSEWTSGRGTDTQYF,TGTGCCAGCAGTGAATGGACTAGCGGGAGGGGAACAGATACGCAGTATTTT
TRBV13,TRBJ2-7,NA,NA,CASSLGGGYSSYEQYF,TGTGCCAGCAGCTTAGGTGGAGGCTACAGCTCCTACGAGCAGTACTTC
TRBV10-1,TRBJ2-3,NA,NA,CASSGQLSTDTQYF,TGCGCCAGCAGTGGACAGCTGAGCACAGATACGCAGTATTTT